This TCR beta chain was documented in a study of blood T cells in healthy people across ages. Extractions gave at least 5.5 micrograms of total RNA per sample. It was with a sample-barcoded 5' primer and a J-beta primer mix that a second PCR of roughly 7 to 12 cycles was run. TCRdb used MiXCR to reprocess the 5' RACE reads, holding one entry per CDR3 protein. The sample holds hundreds of thousands of distinct CDR3 sequences, 20% to 25% seen once. The TCR was taken from a man between 65 and 85 years old in good health. Sequences were obtained from blood.

CDR3 bases: TGCGCCAGCAGCCAAGTTTTTGGAACTGCCCAAGAGACCCAGTACTTC. Translation gives CASSQVFGTAQETQYF. The chain links TRBV4-3 to TRBJ2-5; unclear D gene. Germline lookup yields CDR1 LGHNA and CDR2 YSLEER. V dropped 1 base and J dropped 1 base, with 13 bases sitting between them. The CDR3 contains 16 residues.